The rows below give T cell receptor beta chains drawn from one sample of a study of blood T cell repertoires in COVID-19. The table came from immunoSEQ multiplex PCR; TCRdb's copy has only in-frame clones and leaves some out. The profile shows about 140,000 clones, around 80% of them singletons. The sequenced material came from peripheral blood. These receptors all stem from a human donor in a cohort sampled during active COVID-19. The CDR3 runs from the conserved cysteine through the conserved F or W. The D gene is left open where the match is weak. A clone size is listed for some rows: how often the clone was seen (once, few, many), or a class if it is expanded.

v_gene	abundance	j_gene	d_gene	CDR3aa	CDR3nt
TRBV4-3	few	TRBJ1-6	TRBD1	CASSQNTGTGASPLHF	TGCGCCAGCAGCCAAAACACCGGGACAGGGGCTTCACCCCTCCACTTT
TRBV12-5	-	TRBJ2-2	TRBD1	CASGLGSGQGRTGELFF	TGTGCTAGTGGTCTTGGTAGCGGACAGGGAAGAACCGGGGAGCTGTTTTTT
TRBV9	-	TRBJ2-3	TRBD2	CASSGWRGGDTQYF	TGTGCCAGCAGCGGCTGGCGGGGGGGTGATACGCAGTATTTT
TRBV4-1	-	TRBJ1-1	TRBD1	CASSQTGQSHTEAFF	TGCGCCAGCAGCCAAACGGGACAGTCACACACTGAAGCTTTCTTT
TRBV7-9	few	TRBJ1-1	-	CASSLATTTEAFF	TGTGCCAGCAGCTTAGCGACGACTACTGAAGCTTTCTTT
TRBV14	-	TRBJ1-1	-	CASSQVQSSGAFF	TGTGCCAGCAGCCAAGTGCAGTCATCGGGAGCTTTCTTT
TRBV7-3	-	TRBJ2-3	TRBD2	CASSSRTSPADTQYF	TGTGCCAGCAGCTCCCGGACTAGCCCCGCAGATACGCAGTATTTT
TRBV4-1	-	TRBJ2-7	-	CASSRGTDNYEQYF	TGCGCCAGCAGCCGCGGGACGGACAACTACGAGCAGTACTTC
TRBV9	-	TRBJ1-2	TRBD1	CASSVGQGAGGYTF	TGTGCCAGCAGCGTCGGGCAGGGGGCAGGTGGCTACACCTTC
TRBV11-2	-	TRBJ2-1	TRBD2	CASSLDRLAGGRFF	TGTGCCAGCAGCTTAGATCGGCTAGCGGGGGGCCGGTTCTTC
TRBV7-6	-	TRBJ2-6	-	CASSFSNSGANVLTF	TGTGCCAGCAGCTTCTCTAACTCTGGGGCCAACGTCCTGACTTTC
TRBV9	-	TRBJ1-2	-	CASSLRQAGNGYTF	TGTGCCAGCAGCCTCCGACAGGCTGGCAATGGCTACACCTTC
TRBV6-5	few	TRBJ1-2	TRBD1	CASRITGTGLYGYTF	TGTGCCAGCAGGATAACCGGGACAGGACTCTATGGCTACACCTTC
TRBV7-7	-	TRBJ2-2	-	CASSLGQTTGELFF	TGTGCTAGCAGCCTAGGACAGACTACCGGGGAGCTGTTTTTT
TRBV28	-	TRBJ1-2	TRBD1	CASSPSGTANYGYTF	TGTGCCAGCAGTCCATCCGGGACAGCCAACTATGGCTACACCTTC
TRBV4-3	-	TRBJ1-2	-	CASSQDQDSANGYTF	TGCGCCAGCAGCCAAGATCAGGACAGCGCAAATGGCTACACCTTC
TRBV9	-	TRBJ2-3	-	CASSVEDGTDTQYF	TGTGCCAGCAGCGTGGAGGACGGGACAGATACGCAGTATTTT
TRBV4-2	once	TRBJ2-3	-	CASSRGDSAPTDTQYF	TGTGCCAGCAGCCGAGGGGACTCGGCCCCCACAGATACGCAGTATTTT
TRBV4-3	-	TRBJ1-1	-	CASSQAGRENTEAFF	TGCGCCAGCAGCCAAGCAGGCAGGGAGAACACTGAAGCTTTCTTT
TRBV19	-	TRBJ2-2	-	CASSIVRTVNTGELFF	TGTGCCAGTAGTATTGTTCGGACAGTGAACACCGGGGAGCTGTTTTTT
TRBV19	-	TRBJ2-5	TRBD1	CASSIGQGALETQYF	TGTGCCAGTAGTATAGGACAGGGGGCTCTGGAGACCCAGTACTTC
TRBV19	-	TRBJ2-5	-	CASSTSVGSETQYF	TGTGCCAGTAGTACTAGCGTTGGCTCCGAGACCCAGTACTTC